The source of this T cell receptor (beta chain) is a study of metastatic and nonmetastatic thyroid tumors. Regarding this clone: An end of the junction differs from the germline gene, which may be a read error.

From the PCR reads, TCRdb re-called clones with MiXCR. The repertoire holds 3,700 or so clones, with roughly 33% as singletons. The CDR3 loop spans 11 amino acids. Germline CDR1 and CDR2: SNHLY and FYNNEI. No treatment had been given to any patient before thyroid surgery. The V gene is TRBV2, the J gene TRBJ1-1; D gene uncertain. Sequences were obtained from adjacent normal tissue. The TCR sequence derives from a male donor with papillary thyroid cancer or a benign thyroid nodule (not recorded which). Some clones in this sample may be carry-over from other donors' samples. CDR3 protein: CASRTANKRIF. The CDR3 DNA sequence: TGTGCCAGCAGGACCGCTAATAAGCGGATCTTT.